These 8 T cell receptor beta chains originate from one sample sequenced in a study of blood T cells in healthy people across ages. A J-beta primer mix and a sample-barcoded 5' primer were used in a second PCR of about 6 to 12 cycles. TCRdb recomputed calls from the 5' RACE reads with MiXCR, one row per CDR3 protein. Among about 760,000 distinct CDR3 sequences, around 25% were seen once, and the ten largest hold more than 8%. These data were likewise used in another study, on T cells of mothers and their children.

The source material was blood. The receptor set was obtained from a boy aged 5-17 years in good health.

The chain links TRBV29-1 to TRBJ2-7, with D unclear. Deletions cut 4 bases from V and 2 bases from J, with 9 bases between. The germline V gene has CDR1 SQVTM and CDR2 ANQGSEA. The length of the CDR3 is 12 residues. CDR3 in DNA: TGCAGCGTTGGGAGTAACACCTACGAGCAGTACTTC. Translated: CSVGSNTYEQYF.

Comments on this clonotype: The junction departs from germline at one end; a sequencing error may be responsible. The chain links TRBV6-5 to TRBJ2-7; maybe TRBD2 (6 bases). The CDR3 is made up of 14 amino acids. Germline CDR1 MNHEY, CDR2 SVGAGI. DNA for the CDR3: TGTGCCAGCATGCCGGCGGGGAGCTCCTACGAGCGGTACTTC. It is translated as CASMPAGSSYERYF.

This chain uses TRBV29-1 with TRBJ2-1; TRBD1 or TRBD2 may be the D gene (5 bases each). The CDR3 consists of 14 residues. Trimming pared 7 bases from V and 2 bases from J, leaving 15 bases between. CDR1 is SQVTM, CDR2 ANQGSEA, per germline. The CDR3 bases are TGCAGCGCTGCCCGGGGCGACCCCTACAATGAGCAGTTCTTC. Translated: CSAARGDPYNEQFF.

In its sample, this clonotype was seen a few times. This chain joins TRBV12-3 or TRBV12-4 and TRBJ2-5; a weak D match, TRBD1 (6 bases). CDR3 length equals 13 residues. Trimming took off 7 bases at V and 1 base at J, with 10 bases between the two ends. The CDR3 nucleotides read TGTGCCAGCAACCACAGGGTCCAAGAGACCCAGTACTTC. Translation gives CASNHRVQETQYF.

This clonotype was detected a few times. This chain joins TRBV28 and TRBJ2-7; D unclear. This CDR3 is 13 amino acids long. Deletions cut 5 bases from V and 0 bases from J, with 8 bases between. Germline V gene lookup returns CDR1 MDHEN and CDR2 SYDVKM. CDR3 amino acids: CASSDQDSYEQYF. DNA of the CDR3: TGTGCCAGCAGTGACCAGGACTCCTACGAGCAGTACTTC. The variable domain in full, completed from reference TRBV28 and TRBJ2-7, reads DVKVTQSSRYLVKRTGEKVFLECVQDMDHENMFWYRQDPGLGLRLIYFSYDVKMKEKGDIPEGYSVSREKKERFSLILESASTNQTSMYLCASSDQDSYEQYFGPGTRLTVT.

This chain joins TRBV20-1 and TRBJ2-1, with D tentatively TRBD1 (6 bases). The germline CDR1 and CDR2 sequences are DFQATT and SNEGSKA (reference sequence). The CDR3 length is 14 residues. V was pared by 3 bases and J by 7 bases, with 16 bases between. CDR3 coding DNA: TGCAGTGCTAGGGATGGCCAGGGGATAAATGAGCAGTTCTTC. Its translation is CSARDGQGINEQFF.

The chain carries TRBV20-1 and TRBJ2-7; D may match TRBD1 or TRBD2 (5 bases each). Per germline, CDR1 DFQATT and CDR2 SNEGSKA (reference sequence). This CDR3 comprises 13 residues. V lost 7 bases and J lost 2, with 15 bases in between. This CDR3 is CSDLSGTPYEQYF. CDR3 DNA: TGCAGTGATCTCTCCGGGACCCCCTACGAGCAGTACTTC.

The rearrangement uses TRBV7-2 and TRBJ2-5; 9 bases match TRBD1. CDR1 SGHTA and CDR2 FQGNSA come from the germline V gene. The trim removed 4 bases at V and 0 bases at J, leaving 9 bases unmatched. CDR3 length equals 17 residues. The CDR3 region has the DNA TGTGCCAGCAGCTCCCCTAGGGACAGGGCGTACCAAGAGACCCAGTACTTC. It translates to CASSSPRDRAYQETQYF.